The sequence of this TCR beta chain was determined in a study of cytomegalovirus exposure and HLA in healthy donors. This clone has only a few counts. It was with 60 Vbeta and 13 Jbeta primers that the PCR ran. The method was immunoSEQ multiplex PCR; TCRdb's version includes in-frame clones alone and lacks a portion of them. The sample has around 200,000 clones; about four fifths are singletons. CDR3 length: 17 residues. V was trimmed by 3 bases and J by 1 base, leaving 19 bases between them. Germline V gene lookup returns CDR1 SGHNT and CDR2 YYREEE (reference sequence). Material: PBMCs. The TCR comes from a male donor in good health and CMV-seronegative. The chain joins TRBV5-4 to TRBJ1-1; possible D gene TRBD1, 6 bases. CDR3 nucleotides: TGTGCCAGCAGCTGGGACATCCTACAGGGTACGAACACTGAAGCTTTCTTT. Translated: CASSWDILQGTNTEAFF.